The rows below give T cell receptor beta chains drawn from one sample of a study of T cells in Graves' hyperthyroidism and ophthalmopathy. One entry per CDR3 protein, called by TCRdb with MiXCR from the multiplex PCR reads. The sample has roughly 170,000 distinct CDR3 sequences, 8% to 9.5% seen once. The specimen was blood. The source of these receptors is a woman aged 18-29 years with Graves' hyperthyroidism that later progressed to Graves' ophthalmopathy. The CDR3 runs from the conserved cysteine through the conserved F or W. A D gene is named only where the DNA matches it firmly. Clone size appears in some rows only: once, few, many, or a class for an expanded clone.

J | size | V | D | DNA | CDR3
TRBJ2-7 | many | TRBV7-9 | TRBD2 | TGTGCCAGCAGCTTAAGCGGGAGCAACTACGAGCAGTACTTC | CASSLSGSNYEQYF
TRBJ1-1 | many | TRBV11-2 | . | TGTGCCAGCAGCTTAGGACTTCGGGGGCGTTACACTGAAGCTTTCTTT | CASSLGLRGRYTEAFF
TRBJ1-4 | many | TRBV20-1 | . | TGCAGTGCTAGAGGGGGACAACCAACTAATGAAAAACTGTTTTTT | CSARGGQPTNEKLFF
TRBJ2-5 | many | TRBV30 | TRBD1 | TGTGCCTGGGGGACAGGGCTAGGAGAGACCCAGTACTTC | CAWGTGLGETQYF
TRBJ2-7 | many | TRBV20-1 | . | TGCAGTGCCGCCGGGAACAGGGACTTCGGGCAGTACTTC | CSAAGNRDFGQYF
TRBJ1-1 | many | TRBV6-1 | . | TGTGCCAGCAGTATAAGACAGATGAACACTGAAGCTTTCTTT | CASSIRQMNTEAFF
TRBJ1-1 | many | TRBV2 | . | TGTGCCAGCAGTCTAAAGGGGTTAAGTGAAGCTTTCTTT | CASSLKGLSEAFF
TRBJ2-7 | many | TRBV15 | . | TGTGCCACCAGCAGAGATTTTTATACAGGGTCCTACGAGCAGTACTTC | CATSRDFYTGSYEQYF
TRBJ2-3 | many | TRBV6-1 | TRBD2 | TGTGCCAGCAGCCCTACTAGCGGGACAAACACAGATACGCAGTATTTT | CASSPTSGTNTDTQYF
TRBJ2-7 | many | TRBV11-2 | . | TGTGCCAGCAGCCTAATAGATAAATCCTACGAGCAGTACTTC | CASSLIDKSYEQYF
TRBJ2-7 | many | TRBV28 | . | TGTGCCAGCAGTTCGTGGGGACTGGGCTCCTACGAGCAGTACTTC | CASSSWGLGSYEQYF
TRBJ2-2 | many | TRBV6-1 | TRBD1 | TGTGCCAGCAGTGTAACCGGGACAGGGGGGACCGGGGAGCTGTTTTTT | CASSVTGTGGTGELFF
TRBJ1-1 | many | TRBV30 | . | TGTGCCTGGATGCGGGGAAGGGCTGAAGCTTTCTTT | CAWMRGRAEAFF
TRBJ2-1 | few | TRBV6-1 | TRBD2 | TGTGCCAGCAGCCCGACTAGCGGGAGTATAAATGAGCAGTTCTTC | CASSPTSGSINEQFF
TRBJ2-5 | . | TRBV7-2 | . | TGTGCCAGCACCCCGGGGGCGGGGGCGGCCCCCGGGACCCAGTACTTC | CASTPGAGAAPGTQYF
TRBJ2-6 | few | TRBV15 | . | TGTGCCACCAGCAGAGACACCTCTGGGACCAACGTCCTGACTTTC | CATSRDTSGTNVLTF
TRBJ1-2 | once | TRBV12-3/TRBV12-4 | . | TGTGCCAGCAGTCCCGGACAGAGGCAGCGGAGTGGCTACACCTTC | CASSPGQRQRSGYTF
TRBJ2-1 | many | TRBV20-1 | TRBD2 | TGCAATGCTGCTAGCGGGGGAGCGTACAATGAGCAGTTCTTC | CNAASGGAYNEQFF
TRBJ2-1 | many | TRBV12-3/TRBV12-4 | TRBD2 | TGTGCCAGCAGCCCCGGGGAGCGGGGTATTTATGAGCAGTTCTTC | CASSPGERGIYEQFF
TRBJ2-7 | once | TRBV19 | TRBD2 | TGTGCCAGTAGTATAGACGGCGGGGGATCCTCCTACGAGCAGTACTTC | CASSIDGGGSSYEQYF
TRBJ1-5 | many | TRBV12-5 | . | TGTGCTAGTGGAGGAGAGAGGGACCCCCAGCCCCAGCATTTT | CASGGERDPQPQHF
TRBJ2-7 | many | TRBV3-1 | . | TGTGCCAGCAGCCAAAGGACAACTCTCCGCCTCTACGAGCAGTACTTC | CASSQRTTLRLYEQYF
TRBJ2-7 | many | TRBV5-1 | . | TGCGCCAGCAGCACCTCTCAGGGCTACGAGCAGTACTTC | CASSTSQGYEQYF
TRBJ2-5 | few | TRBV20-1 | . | TGCAGTGCTGCAGGGGCGAAAGAGACCCAGTACTTC | CSAAGAKETQYF
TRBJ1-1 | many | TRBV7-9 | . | TGTGCCAGCAGGGGAGAGGGGATCACTGAAGCTTTCTTT | CASRGEGITEAFF
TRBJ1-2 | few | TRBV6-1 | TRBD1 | TGTGCCAGCCGGAAACGACAGGGTGGGGGCTACACCTTC | CASRKRQGGGYTF
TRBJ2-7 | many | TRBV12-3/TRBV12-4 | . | TGTGCCAGCAGTTTTCGTCACGGGGAGGCAGGGGAGCAGTACTTC | CASSFRHGEAGEQYF
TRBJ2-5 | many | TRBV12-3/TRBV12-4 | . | TGTGCCAGCAGTTTAGGCGACGGGACCCAGTACTTC | CASSLGDGTQYF
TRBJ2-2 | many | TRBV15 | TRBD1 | TGTGCCACCAGCAGTCTCCCGACAGGGGTGGCCACCGGGGAGCTGTTTTTT | CATSSLPTGVATGELFF
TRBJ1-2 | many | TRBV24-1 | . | TGTGCCACCAGTGATTTTGGACAGAACTATGGCTACACCTTC | CATSDFGQNYGYTF
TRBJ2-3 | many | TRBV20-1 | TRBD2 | TGCAGTGCTAGAAGAGCGGGAGGAGTGGATACGCAGTATTTT | CSARRAGGVDTQYF
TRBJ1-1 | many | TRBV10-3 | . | TGTGCCATCAGTGAAGGAGTTGGACAGAACGGGGTAGCTTTCTTT | CAISEGVGQNGVAFF
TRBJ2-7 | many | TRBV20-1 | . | TGCAGTGCTAGGTCGCGCTTAAGCTCCTACGAGCAGTACTTC | CSARSRLSSYEQYF
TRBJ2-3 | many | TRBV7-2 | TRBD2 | TGTGCCAGCAGCTTACGCGGGGGGGTCACAGATACGCAGTATTTT | CASSLRGGVTDTQYF
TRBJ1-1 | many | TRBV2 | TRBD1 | TGTGCCAGCAGATCGGGACAGGGGTACACTGAAGCTTTCTTT | CASRSGQGYTEAFF
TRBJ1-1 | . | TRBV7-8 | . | TGTGCCAGCAGCTTAGTCACACCGGGGGACGGTGAAGCTTTCTTT | CASSLVTPGDGEAFF
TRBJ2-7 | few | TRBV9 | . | TGTGCCAGCAGCGTAGAGGGGGGAGCCTCCTACGAGCAGTACTTC | CASSVEGGASYEQYF
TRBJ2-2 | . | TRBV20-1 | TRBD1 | TGCAGTGCTCAAGCCCTCCCCAGGGGGATTAGGAACACCGGGGAGCTGTTTTTT | CSAQALPRGIRNTGELFF
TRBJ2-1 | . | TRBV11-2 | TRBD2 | TGTGCCAGCAGCGCCGCTAGCGGGGGGGACAATGAGCAGTTCTTC | CASSAASGGDNEQFF
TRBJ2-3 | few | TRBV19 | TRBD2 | TGTGCCAGTAGTGCCGGAAGCGGGGCAGATACGCAGTATTTT | CASSAGSGADTQYF
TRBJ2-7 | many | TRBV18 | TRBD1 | TGTGCCAGCTCACCACGTCGGACAGGGAGCTACGAGCAGTACTTC | CASSPRRTGSYEQYF
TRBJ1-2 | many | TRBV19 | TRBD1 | TGTGCCAGTAGTATCCAGGGGGCGAACTATGGCTACACCTTC | CASSIQGANYGYTF
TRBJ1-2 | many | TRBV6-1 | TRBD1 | TGTGCCAGTAGGGACAGAGAATATGGCTACACCTTC | CASRDREYGYTF
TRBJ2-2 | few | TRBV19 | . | TGTGCCAGTAGTATAGGTGCGACAGTGTTGACCGGGGAGCTGTTTTTT | CASSIGATVLTGELFF
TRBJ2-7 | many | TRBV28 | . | TGTGCCAGCAGTAACAGGGTGGACGGGTACGAGCAGTACTTC | CASSNRVDGYEQYF
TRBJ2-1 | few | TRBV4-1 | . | TGCGCCAGCAGCCAAGTTCGTGGGGGACTCTCCTACAATGAGCAGTTCTTC | CASSQVRGGLSYNEQFF
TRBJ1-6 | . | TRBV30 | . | TGTGCCTGGAGTGTACTGGGTCCACCCCTCCACTTT | CAWSVLGPPLHF
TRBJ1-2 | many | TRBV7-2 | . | TGTGCCAGCAGCTCCTGGGACGCCTCTGGCTACACCTTC | CASSSWDASGYTF
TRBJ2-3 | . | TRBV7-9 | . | TGTGCTACGTTGCGAGGGTCAGATACGCAGTATTTT | CATLRGSDTQYF